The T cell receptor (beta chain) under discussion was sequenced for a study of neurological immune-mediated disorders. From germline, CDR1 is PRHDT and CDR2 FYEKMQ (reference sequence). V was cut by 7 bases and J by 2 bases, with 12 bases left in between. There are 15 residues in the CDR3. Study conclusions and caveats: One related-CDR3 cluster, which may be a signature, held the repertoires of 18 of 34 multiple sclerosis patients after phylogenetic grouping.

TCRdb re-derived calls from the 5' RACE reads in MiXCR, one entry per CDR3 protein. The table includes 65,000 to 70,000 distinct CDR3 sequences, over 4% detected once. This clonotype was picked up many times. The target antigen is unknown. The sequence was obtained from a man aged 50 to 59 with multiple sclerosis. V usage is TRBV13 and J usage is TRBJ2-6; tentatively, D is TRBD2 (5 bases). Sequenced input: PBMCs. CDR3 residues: CASTYEGAGANVLTF. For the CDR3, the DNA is TGTGCCAGCACCTATGAGGGAGCTGGGGCCAACGTCCTGACTTTC.